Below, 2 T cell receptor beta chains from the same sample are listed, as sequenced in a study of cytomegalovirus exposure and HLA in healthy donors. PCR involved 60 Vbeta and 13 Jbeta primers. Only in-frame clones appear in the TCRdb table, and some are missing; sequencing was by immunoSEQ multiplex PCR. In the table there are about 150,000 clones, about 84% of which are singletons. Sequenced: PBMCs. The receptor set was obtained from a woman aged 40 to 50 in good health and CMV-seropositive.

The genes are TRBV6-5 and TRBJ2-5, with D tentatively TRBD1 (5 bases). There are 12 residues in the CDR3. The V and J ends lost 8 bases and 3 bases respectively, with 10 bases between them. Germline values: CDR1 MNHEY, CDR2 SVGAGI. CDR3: CASVDRKETQYF. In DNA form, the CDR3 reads TGTGCCAGCGTCGACAGAAAAGAGACCCAGTACTTC.

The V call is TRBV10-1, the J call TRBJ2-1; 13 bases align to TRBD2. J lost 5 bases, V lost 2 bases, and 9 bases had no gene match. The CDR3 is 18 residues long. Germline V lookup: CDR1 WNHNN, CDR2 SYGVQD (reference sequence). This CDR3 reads CASSERGLAGLPNNEQFF. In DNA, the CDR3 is TGCGCCAGCAGTGAGAGGGGACTAGCGGGACTCCCGAACAATGAGCAGTTCTTC.